This T cell receptor beta chain emerged from a study of shared clonotypes between healthy human individuals. Trimming took 1 base from V and 8 from J; bases not matched to a gene: 5. This CDR3 has 14 amino acids. CDR1 and CDR2 (germline): SEHNR, FQNEAQ (reference sequence). The naive CD8 fraction comprised CD45RO-negative cells positively selected for CCR7 and excluded terminally differentiated effector memory CD45RA+ cells. Clones were read by immunoSEQ multiplex PCR, and TCRdb kept only the in-frame ones, dropping some. The repertoire holds a few million clones, about 93% seen once, with around 1.7% in the top ten.

This rearrangement joins TRBV7-9 to TRBJ1-2, with 9 bases that match TRBD1. The TCR sequence derives from a man younger than 35 in good health. Some clones in this sample may be carry-over from other donors' samples. Specimen: naive CD8+ T cells from PBMCs. CDR3 protein: CASSLGTGERGYTF. CDR3 DNA sequence: TGTGCCAGCAGCTTAGGGACAGGGGAGCGGGGCTACACCTTC.